These 23 T cell receptor beta chains were all obtained from the same sample, sequenced in a study of blood T cell repertoires in COVID-19. Profiled with immunoSEQ multiplex PCR; TCRdb holds only in-frame clones, not every one. The data show fewer than 250,000 clones, with 84% seen just once and around 6.5% held by the top ten. The material sequenced was PBMCs or T cells enriched from blood (not recorded which). These receptors were taken from a woman aged 40-49 years who had recovered from COVID-19.

The chain carries TRBV20-1 and TRBJ2-3; D is uncertain. Between the trimmed V and J ends, which lost 5 bases and 8 bases, there was a span of 8 bases. The V gene's germline CDR1 is DFQATT and CDR2 SNEGSKA (reference sequence). The CDR3 has 10 amino acids. CDR3 in DNA: TGCAGTGCTCAGGTCGGTACGCAGTATTTT. It encodes CSAQVGTQYF.

This sequence joins TRBV3-1 (or the pseudogene TRBV3-2) and TRBJ2-1, with 14 bases matching TRBD2. CDR3 length: 16 residues. V was pared by 1 base and J by 7 bases, with 3 bases of the junction left unmatched. Germline lookup yields CDR1 LGHDT and CDR2 YNNKEL (reference sequence). The CDR3 sequence: CASSQGTSGRLNEQFF. The CDR3 DNA reads as TGTGCCAGCAGCCAAGGGACTAGCGGGAGGTTAAATGAGCAGTTCTTC.

This chain joins TRBV3-1 (or the pseudogene TRBV3-2) and TRBJ2-6; tentatively, D is TRBD1 (6 bases). The CDR3 totals 14 residues. In germline, CDR1 is LGHDT, CDR2 YNNKEL (reference sequence). The germline V and J ends were trimmed by 5 bases and 2 bases, with 7 bases remaining between them. In DNA, the CDR3 is TGTGCCAGCAGCGCAGGGGCTGGGGCCAACGTCCTGACTTTC. It codes for CASSAGAGANVLTF.

CDR3 DNA sequence: TGTGCCAGCAGCTTCGGAGACACCATATATTTT. As protein: CASSFGDTIYF. V is TRBV7-8 and J is TRBJ1-3; the D is unclear. This CDR3 region has 11 residues. The ends were cut back, 3 bases at V and 8 bases at J, with 5 bases in the middle. Germline-derived CDR1 and CDR2 are SGHVS and FQNEAQ.

V gene TRBV19 combines with J gene TRBJ2-1; 8 bases are a match to TRBD1. The CDR3 covers 14 residues. The germline CDR1 and CDR2 sequences are LNHDA and SQIVND (reference sequence). Trimming cost V 6 bases and J 11 bases; bases outside gene matches: 12. The CDR3 is CASRRNQDRGQQFF. CDR3 coding DNA: TGTGCCAGTAGACGTAATCAAGACAGGGGTCAGCAGTTCTTC.

The gene calls are TRBV12-3 or TRBV12-4 and TRBJ1-2, with a weak D call TRBD1 (5 bases). Trimming removed 5 bases at V and 5 bases at J, with 9 bases between. The CDR3 spans 12 residues. CDR3 nucleotides: TGTGCCAGCAGTGCGGCAGGGTATGGCTACACCTTC. Its translation is CASSAAGYGYTF.

The gene calls are TRBV4-1 and TRBJ1-2, with TRBD1 identical over 8 bases. The CDR3 sequence is 15 residues long. The germline V gene has CDR1 MGHRA and CDR2 YSYEKL. V dropped 1 base and J dropped 4; count of bases not matched to a gene: 5. CDR3 sequence reads: CASSQARGLSYGYTF. CDR3 coding DNA: TGCGCCAGCAGCCAAGCCAGGGGGCTTTCCTATGGCTACACCTTC.

This clone has more than one count but fewer than ten. CDR3 DNA sequence: TGTGCCAGCAGCCAAGGCGGGGGCTTAAACTATGGCTACACCTTC. Amino acids: CASSQGGGLNYGYTF. This chain joins TRBV14 and TRBJ1-2; D possibly corresponds to TRBD1 (6 bases). Germline assignment: CDR1 SGHDN and CDR2 FVKESK. The CDR3 runs 15 residues. V lost 1 base and J 2 bases, leaving 11 bases between the germline ends.

The J gene is TRBJ2-5, the V gene TRBV6-6, with 8 bases fitting TRBD1. This CDR3 is built from 12 residues. The junction had 5 bases not matched to a gene; V was cut back by 0 bases and J by 14 bases. Looked up from germline, CDR1 is MNHNY and CDR2 is SVGAGI (reference sequence). The CDR3 here is CASSYSGQGFYF. In nucleotides, the CDR3 is TGTGCCAGCAGTTACTCTGGACAGGGATTTTACTTC.

V usage is TRBV7-2 and J usage is TRBJ2-3; D is ambiguous. This CDR3 has 13 amino acids. The V end lost 3 bases, the J end lost 0 bases, and 4 bases lay between the germline ends. The V gene's germline CDR1 is SGHTA and CDR2 FQGNSA. Written as DNA, the CDR3 is TGTGCCAGCAGCTTTCCTAGCACAGATACGCAGTATTTT. This codes for CASSFPSTDTQYF.

The chain carries TRBV20-1 and TRBJ1-1, with D possibly matching TRBD1 (6 bases). The CDR3 is 11 amino acids. CDR1 and CDR2 (germline): DFQATT, SNEGSKA (reference sequence). V lost 6 bases to trimming and J lost 6 bases, with 11 bases between them. The CDR3: CSAQAGAEAFF. The CDR3 nucleotides are TGCAGTGCGCAGGCAGGGGCTGAAGCTTTCTTT.

This chain joins TRBV21-1 and TRBJ1-2; TRBD1, the D gene given by the table, was not confirmed from the DNA. TRBV21-1 is reported as a pseudogene. The CDR3 is made up of 17 amino acids. CDR3 in amino acids: CASRRTAHHSLLYGYTF. The CDR3 region has the DNA TGTGCCAGCAGAAGGACAGCTCATCACTCCCTGCTTTATGGCTACACCTTC.

This chain uses TRBV11-3 with TRBJ2-5; TRBD2 is a possible D gene (5 bases). With 7 bases removed from V and 2 bases from J, the gap between germline ends came to 14 bases. Looked up from germline, CDR1 is SGHNT and CDR2 is YENEEA. The length of the CDR3 is 14 residues. For the CDR3, the DNA is TGTGCCAGCAACGAGGGCCCCTGGCAAGAGACCCAGTACTTC. Translating gives CASNEGPWQETQYF.

CDR3: CARQGEGSPLHF. The CDR3 DNA reads as TGTGCCCGACAGGGGGAGGGTTCACCCCTCCACTTT. The chain carries TRBV5-5 and TRBJ1-6, with TRBD1 identical over 9 bases. Per germline, CDR1 SGHKS and CDR2 YYEKEE (reference sequence). With V trimmed by 10 bases and J by 9 bases, 5 bases remained unmatched. The CDR3 contains 12 residues.

The chain has TRBV6-5 and TRBJ1-1; D gene unclear. Trimming stripped 2 bases from V and 7 bases from J, with 11 bases between. The CDR3 runs to 13 residues. The germline gives CDR1 MNHEY, CDR2 SVGAGI. CDR3 sequence: CASSYSGTIEAFF. The CDR3 DNA sequence: TGTGCCAGCAGTTACAGCGGAACAATTGAAGCTTTCTTT.

The rearrangement joins TRBV6-5 to TRBJ1-5, with unresolved D. Germline CDR1 and CDR2: MNHEY and SVGAGI. Trimming took off 6 bases at V and 0 bases at J, with 9 bases between the two ends. This CDR3 has 14 amino acids. CDR3 sequence (DNA): TGTGCCAGCAGCTTGCAGGCTAGCAATCAGCCCCAGCATTTT. It codes for CASSLQASNQPQHF.

The rearrangement joins TRBV30 to TRBJ2-7; possible D gene TRBD1, 5 bases. The V end was cut by 1 base, the J end by 3 bases, with 7 bases between. The CDR3 loop spans 12 amino acids. The V gene's germline CDR1 is GTSNPN and CDR2 SVGIG (reference sequence). This CDR3 is CAWSAGYYEQYV. The CDR3 DNA follows: TGTGCCTGGAGTGCAGGGTACTACGAGCAGTACGTC.

The V and J genes are TRBV30 and TRBJ1-2, with D maybe TRBD1 (5 bases). The germline gives CDR1 GTSNPN, CDR2 SVGIG (reference sequence). V lost 2 bases, J lost 8 bases, and 15 bases lay in between. This CDR3 comprises 13 residues. The CDR3 loop reads CAWSTGGMTGYTF. The DNA for the CDR3 is TGTGCCTGGAGTACCGGGGGAATGACCGGCTACACCTTC.

This rearrangement joins TRBV30 to TRBJ2-2, with 11 bases lining up with TRBD1. This CDR3 comprises 17 residues. V was pared by 5 bases and J by 2 bases, with 10 bases of the junction left unmatched. Germline CDR1 GTSNPN, CDR2 SVGIG (reference sequence). The CDR3 loop is CAWGRDRGMRNTGELFF. DNA of the CDR3: TGTGCCTGGGGGCGGGACAGGGGGATGAGAAACACCGGGGAGCTGTTTTTT. Based on the CDR3 plus reference TRBV30 and TRBJ2-2, the full variable domain is SQTIHQWPATLVQPVGSPLSLECTVEGTSNPNLYWYRQAAGRGLQLLFYSVGIGQISSEVPQNLSASRPQDRQFILSSKKLLLSDSGFYLCAWGRDRGMRNTGELFFGEGSRLTVL.

The chain couples TRBV12-3 or TRBV12-4 to TRBJ2-7; D call uncertain. There are 12 residues in the CDR3. Trimming cost V 2 bases and J 2 bases, with 4 bases left between them. The CDR3 coding sequence is TGTGCCAGCAGTTTAAACACCTACGAGCAGTACGTC. It translates to CASSLNTYEQYV.

This clone has just a few counts. The CDR3 DNA sequence: TGCGCCAGCAGCATGTCCACCGGGACAGGGGGATCACCCCTCCACTTT. Protein sequence: CASSMSTGTGGSPLHF. The rearrangement links TRBV5-1 to TRBJ1-6; 11 positions match TRBD1. Germline V lookup: CDR1 SGHRS, CDR2 YFSETQ. Unmatched junction bases numbered 10, after V lost 4 bases and J lost 10 bases. The CDR3 has 16 residues. The full variable domain, in which reference TRBV5-1 and TRBJ1-6 provide the parts outside the CDR3, is KAGVTQTPRYLIKTRGQQVTLSCSPISGHRSVSWYQQTPGQGLQFLFEYFSETQRNKGNFPGRFSGRQFSNSRSEMNVSTLELGDSALYLCASSMSTGTGGSPLHFGNGTRLTVT.

In DNA form, the CDR3 reads TGTGCCAGCAGCCAAGGGCTCCAGGGGAATCAGCCCCAGCATTTT. Protein: CASSQGLQGNQPQHF. V usage is TRBV3-1 (or the pseudogene TRBV3-2) and J usage is TRBJ1-5; TRBD1 is a possible D gene (6 bases). Trimming pared 1 base from V and 4 bases from J, leaving 11 bases between. Looked up from germline, CDR1 is LGHDT and CDR2 is YNNKEL (reference sequence). CDR3 length: 15 amino acids.

This clone was found a few times. The chain links TRBV28 to TRBJ2-7; 8 bases are a match to TRBD2. CDR1 is MDHEN, CDR2 SYDVKM, per germline. CDR3 size: 18 residues. The CDR3 protein is CASILLLAAHSDRDEQYV. The CDR3 nucleotides read TGTGCCAGCATTTTATTACTAGCGGCCCACTCGGATAGAGACGAGCAGTACGTC.